The rows below give T cell receptor beta chains drawn from one sample of a study of patients and donors after allogeneic stem cell transplantation. TCRdb called the RT-PCR reads again in MiXCR, with one record for every CDR3 protein. The profile shows about 960,000 distinct CDR3 sequences, roughly 18% of them singletons. Sequencing was done on a sample of blood, either unsorted or a sorted T cell fraction (not recorded which). Receptor source: a human donor who was either an allogeneic HSCT recipient or a stem cell or donor lymphocyte infusion donor (not recorded which). It is not recorded whose cells these are; they may come from a transplant donor. The conserved cysteine and the conserved F or W are not part of the CDR3 here. Only part of the rows carry a size: once, few, many, or a class if the clone is expanded.

TRBV2,.,ASRTGVNIQY
TRBV4-3,few,ASSQDRTGGGAGNTIY
TRBV6-1,.,ASSQSGLAGIEQF
TRBV12-3/TRBV12-4,many,ASMRRGYNEQF
TRBV6-1,few,ASSETGIVYEQF
TRBV4-1,few,ASSQVVLAYEQY
TRBV2,.,ASLGWRENSPLH
TRBV25-1,.,ASSGRVSSGANVLT
TRBV4-3,many,ASSQGQRNTGELF
TRBV20-1,few,SANPGQSDNSPLH
TRBV12-3/TRBV12-4,.,ASRAATLHPRQEQY
TRBV4-3,.,ASSQAGGLKSEKLF
TRBV5-1,few,ASSLDRGRGTQY
TRBV5-1,few,ASSLGGEATNEKLF
TRBV9,.,ASSKGLFLEQF
TRBV4-1,.,ASSQKGNTGREKLF